The sequence of this T cell receptor (beta chain) was determined in a study of T cell clonality in common variable immunodeficiency. This clone has ten or more counts. The missing CDR3 end, 3 residues past where the read stops, is filled in from the germline J gene. The method was immunoSEQ multiplex PCR; TCRdb's version includes in-frame clones alone and lacks a portion of them. There are about 74,000 clones in the sample, none observed a single time. V gave up 0 bases and J gave up 6 bases, with 20 bases separating them. Germline CDR1 DFQATT, CDR2 SNEGSKA (reference sequence). This CDR3 has 17 residues.

The chain links TRBV20-1 to TRBJ2-2; perhaps TRBD2 as D (7 bases). The sequencing input was peripheral blood mononuclear cells. The clonotype originates from a person between 18 and 69 years old in good health. Here the CDR3 reads CSARDRLRGALPGELFF. CDR3 bases read: TGCAGTGCTAGAGATCGACTTCGGGGGGCGCTCCCCGGGGAG.